This T cell receptor beta chain stems from a study of PD-1 blockade in classical Hodgkin lymphoma. In the study overall: Nivolumab 3 mg/kg was given intravenously every 2 weeks.

This clone was detected once. The data were produced by immunoSEQ multiplex PCR, yet TCRdb's version contains in-frame clones alone and is incomplete. The table lists 15,000 to 20,000 clones, more than 70% of them singletons. There are 16 residues in the CDR3. Exposure to brentuximab vedotin varied, and each patient had relapsed following autologous stem cell transplantation. The rearrangement joins TRBV21-1 to TRBJ1-1; the table's TRBD1 call for D was not verified on the DNA. TRBV21-1 is termed a pseudogene. The TCR was taken from a human donor with classical Hodgkin lymphoma. The sequencing here drew on peripheral blood mononuclear cells (PBMCs), taken at baseline. The CDR3 region has the DNA TGTGCCAGCAGCAAAGCCGGAGGACAGGGGGGAACTGAAGCTTTCTTT. Encoded protein: CASSKAGGQGGTEAFF.